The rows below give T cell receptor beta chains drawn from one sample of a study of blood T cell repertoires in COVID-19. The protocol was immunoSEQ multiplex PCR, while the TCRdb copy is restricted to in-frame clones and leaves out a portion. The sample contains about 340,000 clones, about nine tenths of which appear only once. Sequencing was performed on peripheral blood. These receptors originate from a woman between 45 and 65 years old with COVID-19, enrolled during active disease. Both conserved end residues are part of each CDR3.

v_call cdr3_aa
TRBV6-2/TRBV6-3 CASSSGLAGGFTDTQYF
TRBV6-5 CASSSQGSLNTEAFF
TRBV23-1 CASSLNRDRDIPNTEAFF
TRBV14 CASSQGQLYGYTF
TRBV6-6 CASSYSKGGGETQYF
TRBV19 CASSVGRGVMQPQHF
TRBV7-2 CASRGGRMNTEAFF
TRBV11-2 CASSLGGGGRAGETQYF
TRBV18 CASSPPPGVSYNEQFF
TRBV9 CASSVDTPRREGTQYF
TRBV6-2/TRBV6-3 CASSYSRGRAGETQYF
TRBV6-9 CASSYSAGCGKNQPQHF
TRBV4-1 CASSFSGKQFF
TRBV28 CASIPAQYF
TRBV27 CASSPGTGVYYGYTF
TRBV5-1 CASSLAYDTQYF
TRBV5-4 CASRSGGLSSGNTIYF
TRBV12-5 CASGRPGTVRTEAFF
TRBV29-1 CSALWTGATDTQYF
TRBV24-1 CATSDGGSNQPQHF
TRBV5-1 CASSPDLTGTGELFF
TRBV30 CAWSSDLALAAFF
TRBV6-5 CASRPGWSANTEAFF
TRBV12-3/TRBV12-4 CASSPPGYGYTF
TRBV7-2 CASSLIWLAGVETQYF
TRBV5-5 CASSFGQGYTEAFF
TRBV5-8 CASTPGVRSGNTIYF
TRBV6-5 CASSQTGVYEQYF
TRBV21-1 CASSNPPTGQGAGDEQFF
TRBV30 CAWSSTNAALPKLFF
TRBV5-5 CASSLAGTVNSNQPQHF
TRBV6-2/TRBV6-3 CASSYSGRSNQPQHF
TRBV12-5 CASGLGWEGPTDEQFF
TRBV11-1 CASRDSFTDTQYF